These 17 T cell receptor beta chains share one sample of origin, sequenced in a study of T cell responses to AZD1222 COVID-19 vaccine. TCRdb keeps only in-frame clones here, not all; method: immunoSEQ multiplex PCR. The data hold about 110,000 clones, with just over 85% observed a single time. The input for sequencing was peripheral blood, taken on day 0 of AZD1222 vaccination. These receptors were collected from an adult in good health.

In this sample, this clone turned up a few times. This chain joins TRBV12-3 or TRBV12-4 and TRBJ2-7; 8 bases align to TRBD1. The CDR3 length is 12 residues. V lost 8 bases, J lost 6 bases, and 6 bases stayed unmatched. CDR3 sequence: CASRGQGGEQYF. DNA for the CDR3: TGTGCCAGCCGCGGACAGGGCGGCGAGCAGTACTTC.

V usage is TRBV7-9 and J usage is TRBJ1-2, with D possibly TRBD1 on 6 matching bases. V gave up 4 bases and J gave up 1 base, with 16 bases separating them. Germline-derived CDR1 and CDR2 are SEHNR and FQNEAQ (reference sequence). The CDR3 consists of 16 residues. DNA of the CDR3: TGTGCCAGCAGCTATAATACCGGGACACTTAACTATGGCTACACCTTC. Amino acids: CASSYNTGTLNYGYTF.

The rearrangement links TRBV3-1 (or the pseudogene TRBV3-2) to TRBJ1-5; D is unclear. This CDR3 contains 14 residues. V shed 1 base and J shed 1 base, with 5 bases lying between them. The germline V gene encodes CDR1 LGHDT and CDR2 YNNKEL (reference sequence). The CDR3 DNA reads TGTGCCAGCAGCCAAGTCGCGAGCAATCAGCCCCAGCATTTT. It yields the protein CASSQVASNQPQHF.

CDR3 sequence (DNA): TGTGCCAGCAGTGGTGGGACAGGGGGGCCCCTTAGCAATCAGCCCCAGCATTTT. Its protein is CASSGGTGGPLSNQPQHF. The V gene is TRBV6-1, the J gene TRBJ1-5; 11 bases match TRBD1. The V gene end was trimmed by 4 bases and the J gene end by 0 bases; junction bases not matched to a gene: 8. CDR1 and CDR2 from the germline V gene are MNHNS and SASEGT. The CDR3 has 18 amino acids.

The CDR3 DNA is TGTGCCAGCAGCTTGGGACAGGGGCAGGGAGAGCAGTACTTC. Protein product: CASSLGQGQGEQYF. The chain couples TRBV5-4 to TRBJ2-7, with 8 bases that match TRBD1. This CDR3 contains 14 residues. Per the germline V gene, CDR1 is SGHNT and CDR2 is YYREEE (reference sequence). The J segment lost 7 bases and the V segment lost 0 bases, leaving 6 bases of the junction unmatched.

V gene TRBV5-4 combines with J gene TRBJ2-5, with a tentative D call TRBD1 (6 bases). The germline CDR1 and CDR2 sequences are SGHNT and YYREEE (reference sequence). Trimming shortened V by 1 base and J by 5 bases, and 15 bases separated the two germline ends. This CDR3 region has 15 residues. The DNA for the CDR3 is TGTGCCAGCAGCTTGCCCCAGGGGAGATCGGAGACCCAGTACTTC. Its translation is CASSLPQGRSETQYF. Drawing the rest from reference TRBV5-4 and TRBJ2-5, the complete variable domain is ETGVTQSPTHLIKTRGQQVTLRCSSQSGHNTVSWYQQALGQGPQFIFQYYREEENGRGNFPPRFSGLQFPNYSSELNVNALELDDSALYLCASSLPQGRSETQYFGPGTRLLVL.

The V call is TRBV6-6, the J call TRBJ1-6, with 11 bases that match TRBD1. The V segment lost 5 bases and the J segment 7 bases; nucleotides outside the gene matches: 10. Germline CDR1 MNHNY, CDR2 SVGAGI (reference sequence). The CDR3 is 17 residues long. The DNA for the CDR3 is TGTGCCAGCAGTCTTCGGACAGGGGGCGCACAAAATTCACCCCTCCACTTT. This translates into CASSLRTGGAQNSPLHF.

The table lists this clone with a count of one. This sequence joins TRBV11-2 and TRBJ2-2, with 8 bases lining up with TRBD2. V was pared by 1 base and J by 5 bases, with 3 bases of the junction left unmatched. This CDR3 contains 15 residues. Germline CDR1 reads SGHAT; CDR2 reads FQNNGV. The chain's CDR3 is CASSLAGGLTGELFF. CDR3 bases: TGTGCCAGCAGCTTAGCGGGGGGGCTTACCGGGGAGCTGTTTTTT.

CDR3 sequence: CASSLQTQPGTEAFF. The CDR3, as DNA: TGTGCCAGCAGCCTCCAGACCCAGCCGGGGACTGAAGCTTTCTTT. The rearrangement joins TRBV7-2 to TRBJ1-1; the D is unclear. This CDR3 has 15 amino acids. V lost 5 bases to trimming and J lost 5 bases, with 18 bases between them. CDR1 and CDR2 from the germline V gene are SGHTA and FQGNSA.

V is TRBV21-1 and J is TRBJ1-5. TRBV21-1 is tagged as a pseudogene. The CDR3 runs to 12 residues. The CDR3 protein is CASSLRGGSQHF. Written as DNA, the CDR3 is TGTGCCAGCAGCCTCCGGGGCGGATCCCAGCATTTT.

The J gene is TRBJ2-7, the V gene TRBV7-6, with 8 nucleotides matching TRBD1. The CDR3 runs to 15 residues. The junction had 9 bases not matched to a gene; V was cut back by 4 bases and J by 4 bases. The germline CDR1 and CDR2 sequences are SGHVS and FNYEAQ. The CDR3 is CASSSGQGLVYEQYF. The DNA of the CDR3 is TGTGCCAGCAGCTCTGGACAGGGTCTAGTTTACGAGCAGTACTTC.

With regard to this clone: The missing conserved phenylalanine or tryptophan at the end of this CDR3 makes a read error likely. Because the CDR3's place on the DNA is in doubt, the DNA is left out and the CDR3 is given as listed by TCRdb. This chain links TRBV12-3 or TRBV12-4 with TRBJ1-1. The CDR3 length is 10 residues, termini included. CDR3: CASIPEIGDL.

CDR3 sequence reads: CASSFVGRTETQYF. Here the CDR3 DNA reads TGCGCCAGCAGCTTCGTGGGCAGGACAGAGACCCAGTACTTC. The gene calls are TRBV5-1 and TRBJ2-5; no definite D call. This CDR3 is 14 amino acids long. V gave up 2 bases and J gave up 4 bases, with 12 bases separating them. Germline values: CDR1 SGHRS, CDR2 YFSETQ.

The rearrangement uses TRBV5-1 and TRBJ2-3, with 7 bases lining up with TRBD1. The V gene's germline CDR1 is SGHRS and CDR2 YFSETQ. The CDR3 consists of 16 residues. V lost 0 bases and J lost 0; bases outside the gene matches: 4. CDR3 amino acids: CASSLEGTESTDTQYF. CDR3 in DNA: TGCGCCAGCAGCTTGGAGGGGACAGAGAGCACAGATACGCAGTATTTT.

The chain couples TRBV27 to TRBJ2-5, with TRBD1 identical over 9 bases. The CDR3 is made up of 17 amino acids. CDR1 and CDR2 (germline): MNHEY, SMNVEV (reference sequence). Unmatched junction bases numbered 17, after V lost 7 bases and J lost 5 bases. CDR3 sequence (DNA): TGTGCCAGCATGGGACAGGGTTTATCTCTTATCGGCGAGACCCAGTACTTC. Translated: CASMGQGLSLIGETQYF.

The chain couples TRBV12-3 or TRBV12-4 to TRBJ2-5, with a tentative D call TRBD2 (6 bases). The CDR3 covers 13 residues. The V and J ends lost 5 bases and 2 bases respectively, with 9 bases between them. DNA for the CDR3: TGTGCCAGCAGTAGTAGCGGACAAGAGACCCAGTACTTC. It yields the protein CASSSSGQETQYF.

V usage is TRBV4-1 and J usage is TRBJ2-6; D possibly corresponds to TRBD1 (5 bases). The CDR3 extends over 17 amino acids. Per germline, CDR1 MGHRA and CDR2 YSYEKL. With 0 bases removed from V and 4 bases from J, the gap between germline ends came to 13 bases. CDR3 coding DNA: TGCGCCAGCAGCCAAGAACCCAGGGCTGCCGGGGCCAACGTCCTGACTTTC. Translating gives CASSQEPRAAGANVLTF.